The 26 T cell receptor beta chains below all came from one sample that was sequenced in a study of blood T cells in healthy people across ages. With a J-beta primer mix and a sample-barcoded 5' primer, a second PCR ran roughly 6 to 12 cycles. One entry per CDR3 protein, called by TCRdb with MiXCR from the 5' RACE reads. The table records approximately 810,000 distinct CDR3 sequences, about 30% of them present only once. Sequencing input: blood. These receptors were collected from a woman of 80 years or more in good health.

This clonotype was observed a handful of times. It may be a read error: a sequence one base away is much more abundant. The chain joins TRBV7-2 to TRBJ2-7; possible D gene TRBD2, 6 bases. The CDR3 sequence is 14 residues long. Germline values: CDR1 SGHTA, CDR2 FQGNSA. CDR3 loop: CASSSPGGSFEQYF. The CDR3 DNA is TGTGCCAGCAGCTCCCCTGGGGGGTCCTTCGAGCAGTACTTC.

This clonotype showed up many times. V is TRBV2 and J is TRBJ2-3; D not resolved. The CDR3 is 15 amino acids. V was clipped by 3 bases and J by 0 bases, with 10 bases between them. From germline, CDR1 is SNHLY and CDR2 FYNNEI. CDR3 DNA: TGTGCCAGCAGTGAGTTGGATTTTAGCACAGATACGCAGTATTTT. Protein product: CASSELDFSTDTQYF.

Only a few counts were recorded for this clonotype. The genes are TRBV6-2 or TRBV6-3 and TRBJ2-7; 8 nucleotides match TRBD1. The CDR3 consists of 15 residues. Looked up from germline, CDR1 is MNHEY and CDR2 is SVGEGT. The junction had 10 bases not matched to a gene; V was cut back by 6 bases and J by 3 bases. The CDR3: CASRNRGVSYYEQYF. The DNA for the CDR3 is TGTGCCAGCAGAAACAGGGGGGTGTCCTACTACGAGCAGTACTTC.

In this sample, this clonotype turned up once. The J gene is TRBJ1-1, the V gene TRBV20-1; 9 bases align to TRBD1. Germline CDR1 DFQATT, CDR2 SNEGSKA (reference sequence). This CDR3 spans 13 amino acids. V trimming: 6 bases; J trimming: 5 bases; junction bases outside the gene matches: 7. CDR3 region: CSAVGQGVTEAFF. CDR3 nucleotide sequence: TGCAGTGCCGTGGGACAGGGTGTTACTGAAGCTTTCTTT.

On this clonotype: This clone may be a read error of a much larger clone one base away. The V gene is TRBV7-2, the J gene TRBJ2-1; D is perhaps TRBD1 or TRBD2 (5 bases each). This CDR3 has 15 residues. Germline assignment: CDR1 SGHTA and CDR2 FQGNSA. This CDR3 reads CASSYGRDRPNERFF. In DNA, the CDR3 is TGTGCCAGCAGCTACGGCAGGGACCGGCCTAATGAGCGGTTCTTC. Variable domain in full (rest from reference TRBV7-2 and TRBJ2-1): GAGVSQSPSNKVTEKGKDVELRCDPISGHTALYWYRQSLGQGLEFLIYFQGNSAPDKSGLPSDRFSAERTGGSVSTLTIQRTQQEDSAVYLCASSYGRDRPNERFFGPGTRLTVL.

This clonotype was seen many times. The V gene is TRBV7-2, the J gene TRBJ2-7, with D hard to call. Trimming removed 6 bases from V and 2 bases from J, with 11 bases in between. Germline V CDR1 and CDR2: SGHTA, FQGNSA. The length of the CDR3 is 13 residues. CDR3 residues: CASSRHATYEQYF. Here the CDR3 DNA reads TGTGCCAGCAGTAGGCACGCCACCTACGAGCAGTACTTC. The entire variable domain, with the rest obtained from reference TRBV7-2 and TRBJ2-7, is as follows: GAGVSQSPSNKVTEKGKDVELRCDPISGHTALYWYRQSLGQGLEFLIYFQGNSAPDKSGLPSDRFSAERTGGSVSTLTIQRTQQEDSAVYLCASSRHATYEQYFGPGTRLTVT.

This chain links TRBV4-2 with TRBJ2-5, with TRBD2 matching 7 bases. The CDR3 covers 16 residues. Germline V lookup: CDR1 LGHNA, CDR2 YNFKEQ. The ends lost 3 bases at V and 3 bases at J; junction bases unmatched: 10. Written as DNA, the CDR3 is TGTGCCAGCAGCCATAAACCGGGGGGAGGGGAAGAGACCCAGTACTTC. Translating gives CASSHKPGGGEETQYF.

This clonotype was seen many times. The chain combines TRBV4-2 with TRBJ2-1; 9 bases agree with TRBD2. After removal of 6 bases from V and 9 bases from J, the junction contained 6 bases not matched to a gene. Per germline, CDR1 LGHNA and CDR2 YNFKEQ. The CDR3 totals 13 residues. CDR3 nucleotides: TGTGCCAGCAGGGCGGGGGGGCCGGCTGAGCAGTTCTTC. Translating it yields CASRAGGPAEQFF.

Worth noting for this clonotype: Since a much larger clone is just one base distant, this may be a read error. V and J are TRBV3-1 and TRBJ2-7; D is undetermined. V lost 0 bases and J 3 bases, leaving 12 bases between the germline ends. In germline, CDR1 is LGHDT, CDR2 YNNKEL (reference sequence). This CDR3 spans 15 amino acids. CDR3 nucleotide sequence: TGTGCCAGCAGCCAAGATGGCCTGTCGTGCTACGAGCAGTACTTC. This gives the protein CASSQDGLSCYEQYF.

V gene TRBV20-1 combines with J gene TRBJ1-4, with D uncertain. The germline V gene encodes CDR1 DFQATT and CDR2 SNEGSKA (reference sequence). The V end lost 6 bases, the J end lost 7 bases, and 18 bases lay between the germline ends. There are 14 residues in the CDR3. CDR3 coding DNA: TGCAGTGCCTTTAGCGGCAGGTTACGTGAAAAACTGTTTTTT. Encoded protein: CSAFSGRLREKLFF.

J is TRBJ1-6 and V is TRBV6-2 or TRBV6-3; D is undetermined. V was cut by 2 bases and J by 12 bases, with 8 bases left in between. CDR3 length: 12 residues. Germline V gives CDR1 MNHEY, CDR2 SVGEGT. DNA for the CDR3: TGTGCCAGCAGTTACGGTCAAGGACCCCTCCACTTT. This gives the protein CASSYGQGPLHF.

The chain recombines TRBV16 with TRBJ2-3; possibly TRBD1 for D (6 bases). The V end was cut by 3 bases, the J end by 0 bases, with 13 bases between. The CDR3 is 16 residues long. The germline CDR1 and CDR2 sequences are KGHSY and FQNENV. CDR3 nucleotides: TGTGCCAGCAGCCACCTACAGGGCGCTAGCACAGATACGCAGTATTTT. Translated: CASSHLQGASTDTQYF.

This clonotype was detected only a few times. The V gene is TRBV28, the J gene TRBJ2-7; D unresolved. The CDR3 loop spans 15 amino acids. Germline V gene data show CDR1 as MDHEN and CDR2 as SYDVKM. V was pared by 6 bases and J by 0 bases, with 15 bases between. CDR3 bases: TGTGCCAGCAGCTCACGGACCCATAGCTCCTACGAGCAGTACTTC. This sequence encodes CASSSRTHSSYEQYF.

About this clonotype itself: Possible read error: a much larger clone is one base away. The chain joins TRBV6-5 to TRBJ2-7, with TRBD2 matching over 8 bases. Germline CDR1 is MNHEY and CDR2 is SVGAGI. The CDR3 extends over 16 amino acids. V trimming: 6 bases; J trimming: 7 bases; junction bases outside the gene matches: 17. The CDR3 sequence: CASRPASGGGYNEQYF. CDR3 coding DNA: TGTGCCAGCAGACCGGCGTCGGGGGGGGGGTACAATGAGCAGTACTTC.

The rearrangement joins TRBV5-4 to TRBJ2-5; D perhaps matches TRBD1 (6 bases). The CDR3 has 18 residues. Trimming removed 3 bases from V and 3 bases from J, with 24 bases in between. Germline V gene lookup returns CDR1 SGHNT and CDR2 YYREEE (reference sequence). The CDR3 reads CASSSTGGPGPEKETQYF. The CDR3 DNA is TGTGCCAGCAGCTCGACAGGCGGCCCGGGGCCAGAGAAAGAGACCCAGTACTTC. The variable domain in full, with the rest retrieved from reference TRBV5-4 and TRBJ2-5, is ETGVTQSPTHLIKTRGQQVTLRCSSQSGHNTVSWYQQALGQGPQFIFQYYREEENGRGNFPPRFSGLQFPNYSSELNVNALELDDSALYLCASSSTGGPGPEKETQYFGPGTRLLVL.

This clonotype occurred many times. The chain combines TRBV25-1 with TRBJ2-5, with TRBD2 matching 8 bases. J lost 5 bases, V lost 3 bases, and 8 bases had no gene match. The CDR3 loop spans 15 amino acids. CDR1 and CDR2 from the germline V gene are MGHDK and SYGVNS. In DNA, the CDR3 is TGTGCCAGCAGTGACTCCGCGGGGGGTGCTGAGACCCAGTACTTC. Translating it yields CASSDSAGGAETQYF.

Comments on this clonotype: This could be a read error, since a much larger clone is one nucleotide away. The rearrangement joins TRBV12-3 or TRBV12-4 to TRBJ2-2, with D tentatively TRBD2 (6 bases). This CDR3 contains 14 residues. V was pared by 7 bases and J by 4 bases, with 13 bases between. CDR3 DNA: TGTGCCAGCAACACTAGCAGATTCACCGGGGAGCTGTTTTTT. Translating gives CASNTSRFTGELFF.

Notes on this clonotype: This may be a read error, as it is one base from a much larger clone. This sequence joins TRBV6-6 and TRBJ2-4, with a weak D call TRBD2 (6 bases). TRBJ2-7 explains the end of the DNA better; the J call may be wrong. The germline CDR1 and CDR2 sequences are MNHNY and SVGAGI (reference sequence). This CDR3 spans 16 amino acids. The CDR3 protein is CAGSYGRGTGAYEQYF. CDR3 coding DNA: TGTGCCGGCAGTTACGGCCGGGGTACGGGGGCCTACGAGCAGTACTTC.

This clonotype has a handful of counts. The rearrangement uses TRBV19 and TRBJ2-7; weak D call: TRBD1 (6 bases). This CDR3 is 14 amino acids long. Between the trimmed V and J ends, which lost 5 bases and 3 bases, there was a span of 14 bases. The germline V gene has CDR1 LNHDA and CDR2 SQIVND (reference sequence). In DNA form, the CDR3 reads TGTGCCAGTAGTGGGACAAGATTCAGCTACGAGCAGTACTTC. Protein: CASSGTRFSYEQYF.

The CDR3, as DNA: TGCGCCAGCAGCCCCGCTCAGGGGGACAATCAGCCCCAGCATTTT. Protein product: CASSPAQGDNQPQHF. The chain employs TRBV4-3 and TRBJ1-5, with 7 nucleotides matching TRBD1. The CDR3 has 15 amino acids. CDR1 and CDR2 from the germline V gene are LGHNA and YSLEER. V lost 4 bases and J lost 3; bases outside the gene matches: 6.

This clonotype was seen ten or more times. This rearrangement joins TRBV3-1 to TRBJ2-4; D might be TRBD1 (6 bases). This CDR3 is built from 14 residues. CDR1 LGHDT and CDR2 YNNKEL come from the germline V gene (reference sequence). The germline V and J ends were trimmed by 1 base and 6 bases, with 10 bases remaining between them. The CDR3 protein is CASSQVTGRNIQYF. The CDR3 DNA follows: TGTGCCAGCAGCCAAGTAACAGGGAGAAACATTCAGTACTTC.

This clonotype has a handful of counts. CDR3 coding DNA: TGTGCCAGCAGTCCAGGCGTTCCCGACTACAATGAGCAGTACTTC. It translates to CASSPGVPDYNEQYF. The gene calls are TRBV27 and TRBJ2-1; possible D gene TRBD2, 5 bases. Gene TRBJ2-7 matches the end of the DNA better, so the J call may be wrong. CDR1 and CDR2 (germline): MNHEY, SMNVEV (reference sequence). This CDR3 has 15 residues.

Concerning this clonotype itself: This clone may be a read error of a much larger clone one base away. J is TRBJ2-7 and V is TRBV20-1; 7 bases agree with TRBD2. The CDR3 loop spans 13 amino acids. The germline V gene has CDR1 DFQATT and CDR2 SNEGSKA (reference sequence). Germline trimming cut 2 bases from V and 7 bases from J; bases unmatched to any gene: 8. CDR3 nucleotides: TGCAGTGCTAGAATGGGACTAACCAATGAGCAGTACTTC. Its protein is CSARMGLTNEQYF.

This clonotype was observed at least ten times. The rearrangement joins TRBV20-1 to TRBJ2-1, with D tentatively TRBD2 (7 bases). The CDR3 spans 13 residues. V was shortened by 6 bases and J by 6 bases, with 15 bases between the two germline ends. CDR1 and CDR2 (germline): DFQATT, SNEGSKA (reference sequence). CDR3 bases: TGCAGTGCCAGTAGGGGGGGAATCAATGAGCAGTTCTTC. It specifies CSASRGGINEQFF.

A remark on this clonotype: This clone may be a read error of a much larger clone one base away. V gene TRBV11-2 combines with J gene TRBJ1-2; D is unresolved. The CDR3 loop spans 13 amino acids. The germline V gene encodes CDR1 SGHAT and CDR2 FQNNGV. The CDR3 DNA is TGTGCCAGCAGCCCCGAAACTTTCTATGGCCACACCTTC. This codes for CASSPETFYGHTF.

A few counts support this clonotype. The chain employs TRBV6-5 and TRBJ1-4; D call uncertain. The CDR3 length is 13 residues. The V end was cut by 2 bases, the J end by 7 bases, with 8 bases between. Germline loops: CDR1 MNHEY, CDR2 SVGAGI. Here the CDR3 reads CASSYGRSEKLFF. CDR3 nucleotides: TGTGCCAGCAGTTACGGGAGGAGTGAAAAACTGTTTTTT.